The 24 T cell receptor beta chains presented below share a single source sample, sequenced in a study of glioma-infiltrating T cells (dated by TCRdb to the mid-2010s). Reads for this sample came from an Illumina MiSeq. The iRepertoire nested amplicon-rescue multiplex PCR (arm-PCR) platform was used to amplify TCR alpha and beta CDR3 regions from RNA. In TCRdb, the public reads were trimmed at Q25 with fastp and aligned with MiXCR, with productive beta chains retained. Identical CDR3 proteins give one entry, which carries the most common genes and DNA. The sample profile shows 110,000 or so distinct CDR3 sequences; 25% to 30% of them were found once. 35% of the sample lies in the top ten. Sequencing was carried out using glioma tissue, nonneoplastic brain tissue, or PBMCs (not recorded which). The receptors here all came from a human donor with low-grade glioma or glioblastoma, undergoing nonglioma brain surgery, or in good health (not recorded which).

This clonotype was counted many times. This rearrangement joins TRBV2 to TRBJ1-2; TRBD1 agrees at 8 bases. The CDR3 totals 13 residues. CDR1 and CDR2 from the germline V gene are SNHLY and FYNNEI. Unmatched junction bases numbered 3, after V lost 1 base and J lost 8 bases. The CDR3 nucleotides are TGTGCCAGCAGTGAAGGGACAGGGAGAGGCTACACCTTC. This gives the protein CASSEGTGRGYTF.

This clonotype was detected only a few times. A much larger clone lies a single base off, so this may be a read error. The genes are TRBV7-7 and TRBJ2-5; D might be TRBD2 (6 bases). The CDR3 consists of 14 residues. Germline CDR1 and CDR2: SSHAT and FNYEAQ (reference sequence). CDR3 DNA: TGTGCTAGCAGCTTGACTGGCGGGGAAGAGACCCAGTACTTC. As protein: CASSLTGGEETQYF.

The chain uses TRBV7-9 and TRBJ2-1; D assignment may be TRBD1 or TRBD2 (6 bases each). This CDR3 comprises 13 residues. Germline V gene lookup returns CDR1 SEHNR and CDR2 FQNEAQ (reference sequence). Trimming shortened V by 11 bases and J by 4 bases, and 15 bases separated the two germline ends. CDR3 bases: TGTGCCGGGGGGAACACAGGGTACAATGAGCAGTTCTTC. Protein product: CAGGNTGYNEQFF.

This clonotype was seen more than once but under ten times. This chain links TRBV5-4 with TRBJ2-2; TRBD2 might be the D (5 bases). Germline CDR1 SGHNT, CDR2 YYREEE (reference sequence). The CDR3 runs 15 residues. V shed 4 bases and J shed 7 bases, with 17 bases lying between them. In nucleotides, the CDR3 is TGTGCCAGCAGCCAAGGGTCCGGTCGGGGCGGGGAGCTGTTTTTT. The encoded protein is CASSQGSGRGGELFF.

This clonotype was seen ten or more times. A much larger clone lies a single base off, so this may be a read error. The chain has TRBV6-2 or TRBV6-3 and TRBJ2-7; a possible D gene is TRBD1 (5 bases). CDR3 length: 16 residues. V was pared by 0 bases and J by 1 base, with 13 bases between. The germline V gene has CDR1 MNHEY and CDR2 SVGEGT. The CDR3 loop reads CASSYSNRLQSYEQYF. The CDR3 nucleotides read TGTGCCAGCAGTTACTCAAACAGGCTTCAGTCCTACGAGCAGTACTTC.

This clonotype was detected ten times or more. This rearrangement joins TRBV7-8 to TRBJ2-3, with 11 bases identical to TRBD2. Trimming removed 4 bases from V and 3 bases from J; junction bases left unmatched: 6. The V gene's germline CDR1 is SGHVS and CDR2 FQNEAQ. The CDR3 loop spans 16 amino acids. The CDR3 sequence: CASSSYSGRATDTQYF. CDR3 sequence (DNA): TGTGCCAGCAGCTCCTATAGCGGGAGGGCGACAGATACGCAGTATTTT.

The chain combines TRBV3-1 with TRBJ2-1; tentative D call: TRBD2 (5 bases). CDR3 length equals 13 residues. The V end was cut by 3 bases, the J end by 9 bases, with 12 bases between. Germline V lookup: CDR1 LGHDT, CDR2 YNNKEL (reference sequence). The CDR3 spells CASSQFLAVEQFF. The CDR3 coding sequence is TGTGCCAGCAGCCAGTTTCTAGCAGTTGAGCAGTTCTTC.

This clonotype was observed at least ten times. The chain employs TRBV12-3 or TRBV12-4 and TRBJ2-5; D might be TRBD1 or TRBD2, each matching 5 bases. The CDR3 length is 14 residues. With 3 bases removed from V and 1 base from J, the gap between germline ends came to 9 bases. CDR3 bases: TGTGCCAGCAGTTTCCCAGGGACCCAAGAGACCCAGTACTTC. Translation gives CASSFPGTQETQYF.

Concerning this clonotype itself: This CDR3 is missing its conserved last phenylalanine or tryptophan, likely due to a read error. The chain links TRBV2 to TRBJ2-5; 7 nucleotides align to TRBD1. Trimming at V came to 6 bases and at J to 2 bases, leaving 6 bases not matched to a gene. The CDR3 spans 14 residues. CDR1 is SNHLY and CDR2 is FYNNEI in the germline V gene. The CDR3 sequence is CASSSGTAQETQYL. The CDR3 DNA reads TGTGCCAGCAGCTCCGGGACAGCACAAGAGACCCAGTACCTC.

The chain uses TRBV9 and TRBJ2-1; 7 bases line up with TRBD2. This CDR3 is 15 amino acids long. The junction had 6 bases not matched to a gene; V was cut back by 0 bases and J by 6 bases. In germline, CDR1 is SGDLS, CDR2 YYNGEE. The CDR3 sequence is CASSVELASGNEQFF. Here the CDR3 DNA reads TGTGCCAGCAGCGTAGAACTAGCGAGTGGCAATGAGCAGTTCTTC.

The chain uses TRBV6-2 or TRBV6-3 and TRBJ2-1, with 9 bases lining up with TRBD1. CDR1 and CDR2 (germline): MNHEY, SVGEGT. This CDR3 comprises 15 residues. The V and J ends lost 6 bases and 5 bases, in that order; junction bases with no gene match: 8. The CDR3 sequence: CASSPGQGQNNEQFF. The CDR3 DNA is TGTGCCAGCAGCCCCGGACAGGGGCAAAACAATGAGCAGTTCTTC.

As regards this clonotype: A much more abundant neighbour one base away suggests this may be a read error. In this CDR3 the conserved last residue, phenylalanine or tryptophan, is missing, so a read error is likely. The genes are TRBV7-3 and TRBJ2-5; D gene unclear. V was pared by 4 bases and J by 5 bases, with 11 bases between. Germline V gene lookup returns CDR1 SGHTA and CDR2 FQGTGA. The CDR3 runs to 13 residues. The CDR3 DNA is TGTGCCAGCAGCTCGCCGACGTTGGAGACCCAGTACTCC. This codes for CASSSPTLETQYS.

This sequence joins TRBV28 and TRBJ2-7, with 10 positions matching TRBD2. The germline V gene has CDR1 MDHEN and CDR2 SYDVKM. The ends lost 8 bases at V and 7 bases at J; junction bases unmatched: 17. The CDR3 consists of 16 residues. This CDR3 reads CASPRTSGVSYNEQYF. The CDR3 nucleotides read TGTGCCAGCCCCAGGACTAGCGGTGTCTCCTACAATGAGCAGTACTTC.

Details on this clonotype: A much more abundant neighbour one base away suggests this may be a read error. The V gene is TRBV29-1, the J gene TRBJ2-5; TRBD1 is a possible D gene (5 bases). CDR3 size: 14 residues. Germline V gives CDR1 SQVTM, CDR2 ANQGSEA. CDR3: CIVEGLGPQETQYF. The DNA for the CDR3 is TGCATCGTTGAAGGCCTGGGGCCCCAAGAGACCCAGTACTTC.

V usage is TRBV7-6 and J usage is TRBJ2-3; 10 positions agree with TRBD1. The trim removed 2 bases at V and 2 bases at J, leaving 4 bases unmatched. The CDR3 is 16 residues long. Germline V gene data show CDR1 as SGHVS and CDR2 as FNYEAQ. In nucleotides, the CDR3 is TGTGCCAGCAGCTTACAGACAGGGGGCTACACAGATACGCAGTATTTT. It is translated as CASSLQTGGYTDTQYF. The full variable domain, completed using reference TRBV7-6 and TRBJ2-3, is GAGVSQSPRYKVTKRGQDVALRCDPISGHVSLYWYRQALGQGPEFLTYFNYEAQQDKSGLPNDRFSAERPEGSISTLTIQRTEQRDSAMYRCASSLQTGGYTDTQYFGPGTRLTVL.

The rearrangement uses TRBV29-1 and TRBJ2-4, with 7 bases fitting TRBD1. V lost 6 bases, J lost 6 bases, and 8 bases stayed unmatched. This CDR3 has 13 amino acids. Germline V CDR1 and CDR2: SQVTM, ANQGSEA. The CDR3 bases are TGCAGCGTAGTTACAGGGGACGGAAACATTCAGTACTTC. Protein product: CSVVTGDGNIQYF.

About this clonotype itself: This may arise from a read error, as a much more abundant clone is one base away. The chain employs TRBV20-1 and TRBJ2-7; D ambiguous. Germline V CDR1 and CDR2: DFQATT, SNEGSKA (reference sequence). This CDR3 is built from 14 residues. With 7 bases removed from V and 0 bases from J, the gap between germline ends came to 16 bases. This CDR3 reads CSDGSRVSSYEQYF. CDR3 sequence (DNA): TGCAGTGACGGATCGCGAGTGAGCTCCTACGAGCAGTACTTC.

The chain employs TRBV20-1 and TRBJ2-3, with a tentative D call TRBD2 (6 bases). Looked up from germline, CDR1 is DFQATT and CDR2 is SNEGSKA (reference sequence). The ends were cut back, 8 bases at V and 5 bases at J, with 14 bases in the middle. CDR3 length equals 12 residues. CDR3 nucleotides: TGCAGTTCGGGGGTAGCCCTAGATACGCAGTATTTT. Its translation is CSSGVALDTQYF.

This clonotype came up many times. The V gene is TRBV4-3, the J gene TRBJ2-7, with no clear D. The CDR3 has 12 residues. CDR1 is LGHNA and CDR2 is YSLEER in the germline V gene. With 1 base removed from V and 4 bases from J, the gap between germline ends came to 5 bases. CDR3 residues: CASSQVSYEQYF. CDR3 nucleotide sequence: TGCGCCAGCAGCCAAGTAAGTTACGAGCAGTACTTC.

DNA of the CDR3: TGCAGTGTTCGGGACAGGGGAACCACTGAAGCTTTCTTT. Amino acids: CSVRDRGTTEAFF. V is TRBV20-1 and J is TRBJ1-1; 10 nucleotides line up with TRBD1. The CDR3 length is 13 residues. The germline V gene has CDR1 DFQATT and CDR2 SNEGSKA (reference sequence). V lost 7 bases, J lost 4 bases, and 6 bases stayed unmatched.

This clonotype was observed at least ten times. The J gene is TRBJ1-5, the V gene TRBV6-1; tentatively, D is TRBD1 (5 bases). The V end was cut by 5 bases, the J end by 4 bases, with 18 bases between. Germline CDR1 reads MNHNS; CDR2 reads SASEGT. The CDR3 runs 16 residues. The CDR3 nucleotides are TGTGCCAGCAGTCAAGGGGATACCGCCCTTAATCAGCCCCAGCATTTT. Its protein product is CASSQGDTALNQPQHF.

This clonotype appeared many times. This chain connects TRBV7-2 to TRBJ2-1; no firm D call. Germline V CDR1 and CDR2: SGHTA, FQGNSA. The CDR3 length is 13 residues. Trimming stripped 2 bases from V and 7 bases from J, with 9 bases between. CDR3 region: CASSLITWNEQFF. The CDR3 DNA is TGTGCCAGCAGCTTAATAACTTGGAATGAGCAGTTCTTC.

This clonotype was observed many times. This chain connects TRBV11-2 to TRBJ2-5, with TRBD1 matching 9 bases. J gave up 5 bases and V 4 bases, and 8 bases lay outside the gene matches. From germline, CDR1 is SGHAT and CDR2 FQNNGV. The CDR3 sequence is 15 residues long. The CDR3 DNA follows: TGTGCCAGCAGCTCTTACAGGGGGCGCGAGGAGACCCAGTACTTC. Protein: CASSSYRGREETQYF.

About this clonotype: This may be a read error, as it is one base from a much larger clone. This chain uses TRBV11-1 with TRBJ1-5; TRBD1 agrees at 8 bases. This CDR3 region has 16 residues. Germline CDR1 SGHAT, CDR2 FQDESV (reference sequence). The CDR3 sequence is CASSLGQGNSNKPQHF. The CDR3 region has the DNA TGTGCCAGCAGCCTTGGACAGGGTAATAGCAATAAGCCCCAGCATTTT.